A single sample is the source of the 27 T cell receptor beta chains below, sequenced in a study of blood T cell repertoires in COVID-19. Generated by immunoSEQ multiplex PCR, the TCRdb table keeps only in-frame clones and is missing some. The data contain about 260,000 clones, 84% of them singletons. The specimen sequenced was peripheral blood. The origin of the receptors is a man aged 55 to 70 with acute or convalescent COVID-19.

With regard to this clone: A junction end diverges from the germline sequence, so it may reflect a read error. The chain employs TRBV7-3 and TRBJ2-7; 16 bases are shared with TRBD2. Germline-derived CDR1 and CDR2 are SGHTA and FQGTGA. There are 16 residues in the CDR3. CDR3 region: CASSPGRQGTSGRVDF. The DNA for the CDR3 is TGTGCCAGCAGCCCCGGGAGACAGGGGACTAGCGGGAGGGTGGACTTC.

The J gene is TRBJ2-7, the V gene TRBV27; 8 bases agree with TRBD2. Losses at the gene ends were 3 bases for V and 6 bases for J; bases not matched to a gene: 10. CDR3 length: 15 residues. Germline CDR1 is MNHEY and CDR2 is SMNVEV (reference sequence). CDR3: CASSFGGAGVGEQYF. The CDR3 DNA sequence: TGTGCCAGCAGTTTCGGGGGAGCGGGAGTGGGCGAGCAGTACTTC.

The V call is TRBV5-1, the J call TRBJ2-1, with a possible D match to TRBD1 (6 bases). The CDR3 consists of 18 residues. From germline, CDR1 is SGHRS and CDR2 YFSETQ. V was trimmed by 3 bases and J by 5 bases, leaving 24 bases between them. The CDR3 protein is CASSYAGSGAHSDNEQFF. In DNA, the CDR3 is TGCGCCAGCAGCTACGCCGGGTCAGGGGCTCATAGTGACAATGAGCAGTTCTTC. Filled out from reference TRBV5-1 and TRBJ2-1, the complete variable domain reads KAGVTQTPRYLIKTRGQQVTLSCSPISGHRSVSWYQQTPGQGLQFLFEYFSETQRNKGNFPGRFSGRQFSNSRSEMNVSTLELGDSALYLCASSYAGSGAHSDNEQFFGPGTRLTVL.

The rearrangement uses TRBV28 and TRBJ2-5; D possibly corresponds to TRBD2 (6 bases). V lost 7 bases, J lost 5 bases, and 20 bases lay in between. Germline V gives CDR1 MDHEN, CDR2 SYDVKM. The CDR3 totals 15 residues. The CDR3 here is CASKSRAFGRETQYF. The CDR3 DNA reads as TGTGCCAGCAAAAGTCGCGCTTTTGGGAGGGAGACCCAGTACTTC.

This CDR3 is CASSDAVAEHLTDTQYF. DNA of the CDR3: TGTGCCAGCAGCGACGCCGTAGCCGAACACCTCACAGATACGCAGTATTTT. The chain links TRBV7-9 to TRBJ2-3; no clear D gene. The CDR3 length is 17 residues. Germline lookup yields CDR1 SEHNR and CDR2 FQNEAQ (reference sequence). V was cut by 5 bases and J by 2 bases, with 20 bases left in between. The variable domain in full, completed from reference TRBV7-9 and TRBJ2-3, reads DTGVSQNPRHKITKRGQNVTFRCDPISEHNRLYWYRQTLGQGPEFLTYFQNEAQLEKSRLLSDRFSAERPKGSFSTLEIQRTEQGDSAMYLCASSDAVAEHLTDTQYFGPGTRLTVL.

CDR3 protein: CASSLVGTGVSQPQHF. CDR3 nucleotides: TGTGCCAGCAGCTTAGTTGGGACAGGGGTGAGTCAGCCCCAGCATTTT. The chain recombines TRBV7-2 with TRBJ1-5; 10 nucleotides match TRBD1. This CDR3 is built from 16 residues. With 1 base clipped from V and 6 bases from J, the junction kept 6 bases outside the gene matches. The V gene's germline CDR1 is SGHTA and CDR2 FQGNSA.

The V gene is TRBV12-5, the J gene TRBJ1-1; possible D gene TRBD1, 5 bases. The V end was cut by 3 bases, the J end by 4 bases, with 6 bases between. The CDR3 is 12 residues long. The V gene's germline CDR1 is LGHNT and CDR2 FRNRAP. CDR3 DNA: TGTGCTAGTGGTTTTAGGGGCACTGAAGCTTTCTTT. Protein: CASGFRGTEAFF.

The chain couples TRBV18 to TRBJ2-4; D is unresolved. V lost 3 bases and J 9 bases, leaving 9 bases between the germline ends. The CDR3 extends over 12 amino acids. The germline CDR1 and CDR2 sequences are KGHSH and LQKENI. The CDR3 here is CASSPSSVIQYF. CDR3 nucleotide sequence: TGTGCCAGCTCACCTTCGTCGGTCATTCAGTACTTC.

To note about this clone: Within the sample, other DNA sequences also encode this same CDR3. The chain is built from TRBV30 and TRBJ2-5; 12 nucleotides line up with TRBD2. This CDR3 is built from 14 residues. Unmatched junction bases numbered 5, after V lost 3 bases and J lost 6 bases. Looked up from germline, CDR1 is GTSNPN and CDR2 is SVGIG (reference sequence). CDR3 sequence: CAWRASGGVQTQYF. Here the CDR3 DNA reads TGTGCCTGGAGGGCTAGCGGGGGGGTCCAGACCCAGTACTTC.

This clone has only one observation. The rearrangement joins TRBV7-2 to TRBJ1-6; D unresolved. The CDR3 is 16 amino acids. V lost 0 bases and J 14 bases, leaving 20 bases between the germline ends. Germline lookup yields CDR1 SGHTA and CDR2 FQGNSA. The CDR3 nucleotides are TGTGCCAGCAGCTTAGCGCTGGCAGCAGCAGGCGGGGCCCTCCACTTT. Residues: CASSLALAAAGGALHF.

This clone was counted once. The gene calls are TRBV27 and TRBJ1-2; D possibly corresponds to TRBD1 (6 bases). CDR3 length: 17 residues. Germline CDR1 is MNHEY and CDR2 is SMNVEV (reference sequence). V lost 6 bases to trimming and J lost 1 base, with 21 bases between them. CDR3 DNA: TGTGCCAGCAGCCAACCCCCCCACAGGGAGGGTAACTATGGCTACACCTTC. As protein: CASSQPPHREGNYGYTF.

CDR3 amino acids: CASSYRAVDTQYF. In DNA form, the CDR3 reads TGTGCCAGCAGCTACAGGGCTGTGGATACGCAGTATTTT. The V and J genes are TRBV7-9 and TRBJ2-3, with D possibly being TRBD1 (6 bases). In germline, CDR1 is SEHNR, CDR2 FQNEAQ (reference sequence). With 4 bases removed from V and 6 bases from J, the gap between germline ends came to 11 bases. The CDR3 length is 13 residues.

This chain links TRBV18 with TRBJ2-7, with a weak D call TRBD1 (6 bases). Germline V CDR1 and CDR2: KGHSH, LQKENI. Trimming pared 2 bases from V and 5 bases from J, leaving 13 bases between. This CDR3 spans 14 amino acids. Here the CDR3 reads CASSPWSGDNEQYF. The CDR3 DNA reads TGTGCCAGCTCACCATGGTCAGGGGACAACGAGCAGTACTTC.

The chain employs TRBV5-1 and TRBJ2-5; D possibly corresponds to TRBD2 (6 bases). With 4 bases removed from V and 5 bases from J, the gap between germline ends came to 18 bases. The CDR3 contains 15 residues. Germline CDR1 SGHRS, CDR2 YFSETQ. CDR3 DNA sequence: TGCGCCAGCAGCCCAACGGGGGTCTTCGGGGAGACCCAGTACTTC. As protein: CASSPTGVFGETQYF.

The V call is TRBV6-4, the J call TRBJ1-2, with TRBD1 matching over 8 bases. The CDR3 has 16 amino acids. Germline CDR1 is MRHNA and CDR2 is SNTAGT. The ends lost 1 base at V and 7 bases at J; junction bases unmatched: 11. The CDR3 DNA sequence: TGTGCCAGCAGTGACTATACAGGGGGTAATTTTCGTGGCTACACCTTC. Translating gives CASSDYTGGNFRGYTF.

V usage is TRBV29-1 and J usage is TRBJ2-4; unclear D gene. Germline lookup yields CDR1 SQVTM and CDR2 ANQGSEA. The CDR3 consists of 13 residues. V was trimmed by 3 bases and J by 1 base, leaving 7 bases between them. The CDR3 DNA reads TGCAGCGTTGAGCTAACGGCCAAAAACATTCAGTACTTC. Residues: CSVELTAKNIQYF.

The rearrangement joins TRBV6-5 to TRBJ1-6; 8 nucleotides line up with TRBD1. The CDR3 consists of 15 residues. After removal of 5 bases from V and 8 bases from J, the junction contained 8 bases not matched to a gene. Germline V lookup: CDR1 MNHEY, CDR2 SVGAGI. The CDR3 coding sequence is TGTGCCAGCAGTAATCCAGGGGGCAGGGATTCACCCCTCCACTTT. It translates to CASSNPGGRDSPLHF.

The CDR3 nucleotides are TGTGCCAGCAGCCCCCAGGGGTTTGGGGCCAACGTCCTGACTTTC. Protein product: CASSPQGFGANVLTF. The chain recombines TRBV11-2 with TRBJ2-6, with a possible D match to TRBD1 (6 bases). Between the trimmed V and J ends, which lost 5 bases and 3 bases, there was a span of 11 bases. From germline, CDR1 is SGHAT and CDR2 FQNNGV. There are 15 residues in the CDR3. The complete variable domain, with remaining parts taken from reference TRBV11-2 and TRBJ2-6, reads EAGVAQSPRYKIIEKRQSVAFWCNPISGHATLYWYQQILGQGPKLLIQFQNNGVVDDSQLPKDRFSAERLKGVDSTLKIQPAKLEDSAVYLCASSPQGFGANVLTFGAGSRLTVL.

This chain links TRBV5-1 with TRBJ1-1, with a tentative D call TRBD1 (6 bases). Between the trimmed V and J ends, which lost 0 bases and 2 bases, there was a span of 11 bases. Germline values: CDR1 SGHRS, CDR2 YFSETQ. CDR3 length: 15 residues. Here the CDR3 DNA reads TGCGCCAGCAGCTTGGCACAGGGTCGTAACACTGAAGCTTTCTTT. Protein product: CASSLAQGRNTEAFF.

This clone was seen more than once but under ten times. This chain links TRBV7-9 with TRBJ2-2; 13 positions agree with TRBD2. Germline lookup yields CDR1 SEHNR and CDR2 FQNEAQ (reference sequence). Trimming removed 2 bases from V and 4 bases from J; junction bases left unmatched: 4. The CDR3 loop spans 17 amino acids. Written as DNA, the CDR3 is TGTGCCAGCAGCTTAATACTAGCGGGAGGGCCCACCGGGGAGCTGTTTTTT. As protein: CASSLILAGGPTGELFF.

This rearrangement joins TRBV5-1 to TRBJ2-5; D is possibly TRBD1 (6 bases). Trimming removed 0 bases at V and 0 bases at J, with 9 bases between. CDR3 length equals 15 residues. CDR1 SGHRS and CDR2 YFSETQ come from the germline V gene. The CDR3 region has the DNA TGCGCCAGCAGCTTGGGGGGGACATACCAAGAGACCCAGTACTTC. Its protein is CASSLGGTYQETQYF.

This clone was counted between two and nine times. This sequence joins TRBV21-1 and TRBJ1-5; TRBD1, the table's D call, lacks a check against the DNA. TRBV21-1 counts as a pseudogene. The CDR3 runs 18 residues. The DNA for the CDR3 is TGTGCCAGCAGCAAAGGGTCCAGTGTCTTCCAGTCTGATCAGCCCCAGCATTTT. This sequence encodes CASSKGSSVFQSDQPQHF.

The gene calls are TRBV7-2 and TRBJ2-7; TRBD1 agrees at 9 bases. The CDR3 is 15 residues long. CDR1 is SGHTA and CDR2 is FQGNSA in the germline V gene. Losses at the gene ends were 5 bases for V and 4 bases for J; bases not matched to a gene: 9. The CDR3 DNA follows: TGTGCCAGCAGCATTACCGGGACAGGGAGATACGAGCAGTACTTC. This encodes CASSITGTGRYEQYF.

In this sample, this clone turned up once. This may be a read error: a much more frequent sequence differs by one nucleotide. The chain employs TRBV6-5 and TRBJ2-7; 8 bases line up with TRBD1. Germline assignment: CDR1 MNHEY and CDR2 SVGAGI. The CDR3 contains 14 residues. J gave up 2 bases and V 6 bases, and 6 bases lay outside the gene matches. The DNA of the CDR3 is TGTGCCAGCAGCGGGGGACAGGCCCCCTACGAGCAGTACTTC. Its translation: CASSGGQAPYEQYF.

This clone occurred once. V gene TRBV7-8 combines with J gene TRBJ1-1; 11 nucleotides line up with TRBD1. After removal of 4 bases from V and 4 bases from J, the junction contained 8 bases not matched to a gene. Germline CDR1 and CDR2: SGHVS and FQNEAQ. The CDR3 contains 16 residues. The CDR3 bases are TGTGCCAGCAGCTCCAGGACAGGGGGCGAAATCACTGAAGCTTTCTTT. Its protein is CASSSRTGGEITEAFF.

The sample holds a few counts of this clone. The germline gene is not matched at one end of the junction; a read error may be the cause. The CDR3 nucleotides are TGCAGCGTTGAAGGACCGGCCGGGACAGGGAATTGTTTT. Encoded protein: CSVEGPAGTGNCF. V gene TRBV29-1 combines with J gene TRBJ1-4; 9 bases match TRBD1. The CDR3 has 13 amino acids. Looked up from germline, CDR1 is SQVTM and CDR2 is ANQGSEA.

This chain links TRBV7-2 with TRBJ1-5, with D tentatively TRBD1 (6 bases). The ends were cut back, 5 bases at V and 6 bases at J, with 17 bases in the middle. The germline V gene encodes CDR1 SGHTA and CDR2 FQGNSA. The CDR3 loop spans 15 amino acids. CDR3 bases: TGTGCCAGCAGCACAGGGCTTGCATCAGGTCAGCCCCAGCATTTT. Translation gives CASSTGLASGQPQHF.